These 27 T cell receptor beta chains were all obtained from the same sample, sequenced in a study of shared clonotypes between healthy human individuals. Libraries were prepared by immunoSEQ multiplex PCR; TCRdb keeps only in-frame clonotypes and omits some of them. Of more than 1.2 million clones listed, approximately 98.5% were seen once; the top ten hold under 0.45%. Sample: naive CD4+ T cells sorted from blood. The subset is: CD45RA+ positively selected. All receptors derive from a man aged 25 to 40 in good health.

For the CDR3, the DNA is TGTGCCAGTAGTATAGATTATGGTGGTAGCTACTCCTACGAGCAGTACTTC. It is translated as CASSIDYGGSYSYEQYF. The chain recombines TRBV19 with TRBJ2-7, with D unresolved. Germline V gene sequence: CDR1 LNHDA, CDR2 SQIVND (reference sequence). The CDR3 is made up of 17 amino acids. The V end was cut by 0 bases, the J end by 0 bases, with 15 bases between.

The genes are TRBV10-1 and TRBJ2-7, with TRBD2 matching 10 bases. CDR1 WNHNN and CDR2 SYGVQD come from the germline V gene (reference sequence). J lost 3 bases, V lost 3 bases, and 5 bases had no gene match. The CDR3 runs to 15 residues. As DNA, the CDR3 is TGCGCCAGCAGTGATCGGACTAGCGGAATCTACGAGCAGTACTTC. Its translation: CASSDRTSGIYEQYF.

V usage is TRBV6-5 and J usage is TRBJ1-3; no clear D gene. The length of the CDR3 is 14 residues. Germline CDR1 and CDR2: MNHEY and SVGAGI. Between the trimmed V and J ends, which lost 3 bases and 7 bases, there was a span of 13 bases. The CDR3 protein is CASSYSGLGNTIYF. The CDR3, as DNA: TGTGCCAGCAGTTATTCGGGTCTTGGGAACACCATATATTTT.

This chain uses TRBV4-2 with TRBJ2-7; D might be TRBD2 (6 bases). V was clipped by 1 base and J by 2 bases, with 9 bases between them. Germline V gives CDR1 LGHNA, CDR2 YNFKEQ. The CDR3 has 14 amino acids. The CDR3, as DNA: TGTGCCAGCAGCCAAGCCGGAGGGCCCTACGAGCAGTACTTC. This translates into CASSQAGGPYEQYF.

The genes are TRBV5-6 and TRBJ1-4, with no clear D. The CDR3 extends over 14 amino acids. Trimming stripped 0 bases from V and 7 bases from J, with 10 bases between. Germline V gene data show CDR1 as SGHDT and CDR2 as YYEEEE. CDR3 sequence (DNA): TGTGCCAGCAGCTTGGCGCCGCGGAGTGAAAAACTGTTTTTT. This translates into CASSLAPRSEKLFF. Using reference TRBV5-6 and TRBJ1-4 for the parts outside the CDR3, the full variable domain is DAGVTQSPTHLIKTRGQQVTLRCSPKSGHDTVSWYQQALGQGPQFIFQYYEEEERQRGNFPDRFSGHQFPNYSSELNVNALLLGDSALYLCASSLAPRSEKLFFGSGTQLSVL.

CDR3 region: CASSLMTGLEAFF. CDR3 nucleotide sequence: TGTGCCAGCAGCTTGATGACAGGCCTAGAAGCTTTCTTT. The rearrangement links TRBV11-2 to TRBJ1-1; tentatively, D is TRBD1 (6 bases). Germline V gene data show CDR1 as SGHAT and CDR2 as FQNNGV. The CDR3 is 13 amino acids. Trimming took off 3 bases at V and 8 bases at J, with 13 bases between the two ends.

The chain employs TRBV5-5 and TRBJ2-3; D possibly corresponds to TRBD1 (5 bases). The CDR3 is made up of 16 amino acids. The V gene lost 1 base and the J gene lost 2 bases, with 14 bases spanning the gap. Germline V gene lookup returns CDR1 SGHKS and CDR2 YYEKEE (reference sequence). DNA for the CDR3: TGTGCCAGCAGCTTGAAACCGGACACCTACACAGATACGCAGTATTTT. Amino acids: CASSLKPDTYTDTQYF.

This chain links TRBV18 with TRBJ2-1; 9 bases fit TRBD1. With V trimmed by 1 base and J by 14 bases, 15 bases remained unmatched. The CDR3 totals 16 residues. CDR1 and CDR2 (germline): KGHSH, LQKENI. For the CDR3, the DNA is TGTGCCAGCTCACCACAGCACCCCGGACAGGGGCTCTCCAAGTTCTTC. The encoded protein is CASSPQHPGQGLSKFF.

The chain uses TRBV19 and TRBJ2-7, with D unresolved. The V gene's germline CDR1 is LNHDA and CDR2 SQIVND (reference sequence). The CDR3 is 14 residues long. V was pared by 3 bases and J by 3 bases, with 12 bases between. The CDR3 sequence: CASSMAHHRYEQYF. The CDR3 bases are TGTGCCAGTAGTATGGCCCACCACCGCTACGAGCAGTACTTC.

The J gene is TRBJ1-2, the V gene TRBV23-1; D unresolved. TRBV23-1 is placed among ORFs of uncertain function. The germline V and J ends were trimmed by 4 bases and 2 bases, with 2 bases remaining between them. CDR3 size: 11 residues. CDR3 sequence: CASSPNYGYTF. The CDR3, as DNA: TGCGCCAGCAGTCCCAACTATGGCTACACCTTC.

The chain recombines TRBV29-1 with TRBJ1-1, with 7 nucleotides matching TRBD1. This CDR3 spans 13 amino acids. Germline V CDR1 and CDR2: SQVTM, ANQGSEA. Losses at the gene ends were 4 bases for V and 4 bases for J; bases not matched to a gene: 6. CDR3 nucleotides: TGCAGCGTTGTTGACAGGGCTACCACTGAAGCTTTCTTT. Amino acid sequence: CSVVDRATTEAFF.

The CDR3 DNA is TGCGCCAGCAGCCAAGGAGGGTACAATCAGCCCCAGCATTTT. Translating gives CASSQGGYNQPQHF. This chain links TRBV4-1 with TRBJ1-5; no clear D gene. V was trimmed by 1 base and J by 3 bases, leaving 7 bases between them. Per the germline V gene, CDR1 is MGHRA and CDR2 is YSYEKL. This CDR3 has 14 residues.

The chain is built from TRBV7-3 and TRBJ2-7, with D tentatively TRBD2 (5 bases). Germline CDR1 is SGHTA and CDR2 is FQGTGA. V was cut by 3 bases and J by 5 bases, with 11 bases left in between. The CDR3 has 13 residues. CDR3 sequence: CASSFGPGDEQYF. CDR3 nucleotides: TGTGCCAGCAGCTTTGGGCCCGGGGACGAGCAGTACTTC.

This chain links TRBV18 with TRBJ2-3, with 7 bases that match TRBD1. Germline trimming cut 2 bases from V and 2 bases from J; bases unmatched to any gene: 4. This CDR3 has 15 residues. CDR1 is KGHSH and CDR2 is LQKENI in the germline V gene. CDR3 region: CASSPIGQVTDTQYF. The CDR3 DNA is TGTGCCAGCTCACCAATAGGACAGGTCACAGATACGCAGTATTTT.

The chain uses TRBV28 and TRBJ2-5; TRBD2 aligns across 8 bases. This CDR3 contains 13 residues. J was trimmed by 7 bases and V by 6 bases; bases with no gene match: 7. The germline V gene has CDR1 MDHEN and CDR2 SYDVKM. DNA of the CDR3: TGTGCCAGCAGGGGGGGCGGGAGGTCGACCCAGTACTTC. This translates into CASRGGGRSTQYF.

This clone appeared a single time. The rearrangement links TRBV2 to TRBJ1-5; D unresolved. The CDR3 sequence is 12 residues long. Germline V gives CDR1 SNHLY, CDR2 FYNNEI. V lost 6 bases to trimming and J lost 11 bases, with 14 bases between them. The DNA for the CDR3 is TGTGCCAGCAGCGACCAACTTAGAGCCCAGCATTTT. This encodes CASSDQLRAQHF.

The V call is TRBV7-2, the J call TRBJ2-7; TRBD1 agrees at 8 bases. The CDR3 length is 14 residues. Germline CDR1 is SGHTA and CDR2 is FQGNSA. V shed 2 bases and J 3 bases; nucleotides not matched to a gene: 3. CDR3 sequence reads: CASSLQTGVYEQYF. For the CDR3, the DNA is TGTGCCAGCAGCTTACAGACAGGGGTCTACGAGCAGTACTTC.

V and J are TRBV28 and TRBJ2-7, with 7 bases that match TRBD1. CDR1 is MDHEN and CDR2 is SYDVKM in the germline V gene. The CDR3 is made up of 14 amino acids. Germline trimming cut 7 bases from V and 9 bases from J; bases unmatched to any gene: 15. The CDR3 loop is CASTTEGALSMQYF. CDR3 DNA sequence: TGTGCCAGCACTACTGAGGGGGCCCTCAGCATGCAGTACTTC.

The CDR3 here is CASSLAGTGAYNEQFF. The DNA of the CDR3 is TGTGCCAGCAGCTTAGCCGGGACAGGGGCCTACAATGAGCAGTTCTTC. The chain carries TRBV7-2 and TRBJ2-1; TRBD1 matches at 10 bases. Germline V CDR1 and CDR2: SGHTA, FQGNSA. Trimming removed 0 bases from V and 2 bases from J; junction bases left unmatched: 1. The CDR3 is 16 residues long.

This clone showed up just once. The chain employs TRBV18 and TRBJ1-1, with 7 nucleotides matching TRBD1. J gave up 3 bases and V 5 bases, and 6 bases lay outside the gene matches. The germline gives CDR1 KGHSH, CDR2 LQKENI. The CDR3 runs 14 residues. The CDR3 protein is CASSTETGHTEAFF. The CDR3 DNA reads as TGTGCCAGCTCAACAGAGACAGGGCACACTGAAGCTTTCTTT.

A note on this clone: The same CDR3 is also encoded by other DNA sequences in this sample. The V gene is TRBV2, the J gene TRBJ2-5; 7 nucleotides agree with TRBD1. Germline lookup yields CDR1 SNHLY and CDR2 FYNNEI. The J segment lost 0 bases and the V segment lost 3 bases, leaving 1 base of the junction unmatched. The CDR3 is 14 residues long. CDR3: CASSEGQYQETQYF. Written as DNA, the CDR3 is TGTGCCAGCAGTGAGGGACAGTACCAAGAGACCCAGTACTTC. The full variable domain, completed using reference TRBV2 and TRBJ2-5, is EPEVTQTPSHQVTQMGQEVILRCVPISNHLYFYWYRQILGQKVEFLVSFYNNEISEKSEIFDDQFSVERPDGSNFTLKIRSTKLEDSAMYFCASSEGQYQETQYFGPGTRLLVL.

V is TRBV10-3 and J is TRBJ2-3, with D maybe TRBD1 (5 bases). The germline CDR1 and CDR2 sequences are ENHRY and SYGVKD. Trimming cost V 10 bases and J 5 bases, with 16 bases left between them. This CDR3 is built from 13 residues. This CDR3 reads CATSLGDKDTQYF. CDR3 in DNA: TGTGCCACGTCGTTAGGGGATAAAGATACGCAGTATTTT.

Concerning this clone itself: Other DNA sequences from this sample encode an identical CDR3 as well. This rearrangement joins TRBV5-1 to TRBJ2-3; tentatively, D is TRBD2 (6 bases). The V and J ends lost 0 bases and 5 bases respectively, with 10 bases between them. This CDR3 region has 14 residues. CDR1 and CDR2 (germline): SGHRS, YFSETQ. The CDR3 region has the DNA TGCGCCAGCAGCTTGGGGCAGGGAGGAGATACGCAGTATTTT. Protein product: CASSLGQGGDTQYF.

The rearrangement joins TRBV10-3 to TRBJ2-1; 7 bases agree with TRBD1. The CDR3 is 16 amino acids. CDR1 and CDR2 (germline): ENHRY, SYGVKD. V lost 3 bases and J lost 4; bases outside the gene matches: 9. The CDR3: CAISDWLRGTYNEQFF. In DNA, the CDR3 is TGTGCCATCAGTGACTGGCTCAGGGGGACATACAATGAGCAGTTCTTC.

The rearrangement uses TRBV5-1 and TRBJ2-7; tentative D call: TRBD1 (6 bases). V lost 1 base to trimming and J lost 4 bases, with 18 bases between them. CDR3 length: 16 amino acids. Germline V gene data show CDR1 as SGHRS and CDR2 as YFSETQ. CDR3 amino acids: CASSLQGRGQSYEQYF. The CDR3 DNA reads TGCGCCAGCAGCTTGCAAGGCAGGGGTCAGAGTTACGAGCAGTACTTC.

This clone was seen a single time. The chain recombines TRBV15 with TRBJ2-7, with TRBD2 matching over 7 bases. This CDR3 has 18 residues. V was clipped by 0 bases and J by 0 bases; unmatched bases: 11. The V gene's germline CDR1 is LNHNV and CDR2 YYDKDF (reference sequence). CDR3 sequence reads: CATSREGGGTGASYEQYF. In nucleotides, the CDR3 is TGTGCCACCAGCAGAGAGGGGGGAGGGACCGGGGCCTCCTACGAGCAGTACTTC. The full variable domain, with the rest looked up from reference TRBV15 and TRBJ2-7, is DAMVIQNPRYQVTQFGKPVTLSCSQTLNHNVMYWYQQKSSQAPKLLFHYYDKDFNNEADTPDNFQSRRPNTSFCFLDIRSPGLGDTAMYLCATSREGGGTGASYEQYFGPGTRLTVT.

Note on this clone: In the same sample, other DNA sequences code for this CDR3. This sequence joins TRBV5-1 and TRBJ1-1; unclear D gene. The CDR3 covers 14 residues. Germline loops: CDR1 SGHRS, CDR2 YFSETQ. The ends were cut back, 1 base at V and 5 bases at J, with 12 bases in the middle. The CDR3 DNA reads as TGCGCCAGCAGCTTGTCCGGGGTCAATACTGAAGCTTTCTTT. Residues: CASSLSGVNTEAFF.